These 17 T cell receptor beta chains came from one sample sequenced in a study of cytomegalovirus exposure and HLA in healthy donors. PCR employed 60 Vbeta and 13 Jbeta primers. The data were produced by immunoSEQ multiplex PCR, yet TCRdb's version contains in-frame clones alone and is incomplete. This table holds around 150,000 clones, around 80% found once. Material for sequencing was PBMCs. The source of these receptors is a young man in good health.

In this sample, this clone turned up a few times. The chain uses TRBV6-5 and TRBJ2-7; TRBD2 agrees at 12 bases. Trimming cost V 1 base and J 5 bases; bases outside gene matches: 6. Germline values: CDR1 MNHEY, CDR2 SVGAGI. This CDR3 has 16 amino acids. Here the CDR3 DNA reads TGTGCCAGCAGTTACTTCGCTAGCGGGAGGGCAGACGAGCAGTACTTC. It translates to CASSYFASGRADEQYF.

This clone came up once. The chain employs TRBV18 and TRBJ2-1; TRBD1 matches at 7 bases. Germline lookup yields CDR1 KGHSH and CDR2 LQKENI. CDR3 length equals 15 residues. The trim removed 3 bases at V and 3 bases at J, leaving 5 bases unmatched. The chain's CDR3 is CASSPDRVLYNEQFF. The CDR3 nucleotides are TGTGCCAGCTCACCCGACAGGGTTCTCTACAATGAGCAGTTCTTC. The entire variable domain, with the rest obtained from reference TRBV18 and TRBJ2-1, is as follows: NAGVMQNPRHLVRRRGQEARLRCSPMKGHSHVYWYRQLPEEGLKFMVYLQKENIIDESGMPKERFSAEFPKEGPSILRIQQVVRGDSAAYFCASSPDRVLYNEQFFGPGTRLTVL.

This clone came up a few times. CDR3 nucleotide sequence: TGTGCCAGCAGCCCGCCTTCTTGGAAGCGGGTAGAGACCCAGTACTTC. This sequence encodes CASSPPSWKRVETQYF. The chain employs TRBV5-6 and TRBJ2-5; possibly TRBD2 for D (6 bases). Germline values: CDR1 SGHDT, CDR2 YYEEEE. CDR3 size: 16 residues. The V end lost 4 bases, the J end lost 4 bases, and 20 bases lay between the germline ends.

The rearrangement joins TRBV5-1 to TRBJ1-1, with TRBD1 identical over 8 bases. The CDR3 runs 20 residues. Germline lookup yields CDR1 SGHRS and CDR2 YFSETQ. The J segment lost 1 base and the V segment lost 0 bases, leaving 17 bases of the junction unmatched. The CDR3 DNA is TGCGCCAGCAGCTTGGGGTTCTTCTGGACAGGGCATTCGGAGAACACTGAAGCTTTCTTT. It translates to CASSLGFFWTGHSENTEAFF.

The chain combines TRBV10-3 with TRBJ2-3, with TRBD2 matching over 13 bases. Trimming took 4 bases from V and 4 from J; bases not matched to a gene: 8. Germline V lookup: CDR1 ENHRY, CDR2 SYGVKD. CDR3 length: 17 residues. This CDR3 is CAISGTSGSGVADTQYF. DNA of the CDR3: TGTGCCATCAGTGGGACTAGCGGGAGTGGAGTAGCAGATACGCAGTATTTT.

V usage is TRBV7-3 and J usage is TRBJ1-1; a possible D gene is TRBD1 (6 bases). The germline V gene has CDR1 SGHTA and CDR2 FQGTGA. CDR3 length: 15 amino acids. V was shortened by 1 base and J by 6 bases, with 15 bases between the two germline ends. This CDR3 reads CASSLMGGGLAEAFF. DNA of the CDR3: TGTGCCAGCAGCTTAATGGGAGGGGGTTTGGCTGAAGCTTTCTTT. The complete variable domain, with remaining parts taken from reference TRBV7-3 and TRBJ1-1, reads GAGVSQTPSNKVTEKGKYVELRCDPISGHTALYWYRQSLGQGPEFLIYFQGTGAADDSGLPNDRFFAVRPEGSVSTLKIQRTERGDSAVYLCASSLMGGGLAEAFFGQGTRLTVV.

The CDR3 coding sequence is TGCAGCGTTCGTCCCAGGGGGAATGAGCAGTACTTC. Amino acids: CSVRPRGNEQYF. V is TRBV29-1 and J is TRBJ2-7, with 7 nucleotides matching TRBD1. This CDR3 comprises 12 residues. J gave up 7 bases and V 5 bases, and 8 bases lay outside the gene matches. Looked up from germline, CDR1 is SQVTM and CDR2 is ANQGSEA.

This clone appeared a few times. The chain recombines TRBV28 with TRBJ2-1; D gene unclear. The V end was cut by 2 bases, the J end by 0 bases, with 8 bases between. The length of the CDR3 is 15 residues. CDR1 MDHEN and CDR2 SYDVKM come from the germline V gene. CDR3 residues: CASSLGPGSYNEQFF. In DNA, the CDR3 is TGTGCCAGCAGTTTAGGGCCAGGCTCCTACAATGAGCAGTTCTTC.

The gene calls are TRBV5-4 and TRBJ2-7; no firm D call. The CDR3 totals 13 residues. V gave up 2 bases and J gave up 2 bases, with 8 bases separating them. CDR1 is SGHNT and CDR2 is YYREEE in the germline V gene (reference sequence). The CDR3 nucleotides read TGTGCCAGCAGCTTATCTAGTGCCTACGAGCAGTACTTC. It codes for CASSLSSAYEQYF.

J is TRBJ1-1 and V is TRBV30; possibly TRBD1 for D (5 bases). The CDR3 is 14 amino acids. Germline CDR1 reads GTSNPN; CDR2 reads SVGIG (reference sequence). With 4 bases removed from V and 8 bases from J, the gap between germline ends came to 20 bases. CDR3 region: CAWIKGEGRAEAFF. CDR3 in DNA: TGTGCCTGGATTAAAGGGGAGGGGAGGGCAGAAGCTTTCTTT.

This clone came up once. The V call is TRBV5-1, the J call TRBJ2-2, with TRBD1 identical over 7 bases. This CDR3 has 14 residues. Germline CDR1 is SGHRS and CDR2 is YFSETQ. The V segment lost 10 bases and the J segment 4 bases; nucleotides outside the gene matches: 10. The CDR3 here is CAARGTVTTGELFF. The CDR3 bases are TGCGCCGCTAGGGGGACAGTGACCACCGGGGAGCTGTTTTTT.

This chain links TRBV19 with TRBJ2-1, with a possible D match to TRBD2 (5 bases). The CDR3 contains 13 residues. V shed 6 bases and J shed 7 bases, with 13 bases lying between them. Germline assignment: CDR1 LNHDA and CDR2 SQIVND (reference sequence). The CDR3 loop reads CASRTGFGNEQFF. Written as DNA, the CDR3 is TGTGCCAGTAGAACGGGGTTCGGGAATGAGCAGTTCTTC.

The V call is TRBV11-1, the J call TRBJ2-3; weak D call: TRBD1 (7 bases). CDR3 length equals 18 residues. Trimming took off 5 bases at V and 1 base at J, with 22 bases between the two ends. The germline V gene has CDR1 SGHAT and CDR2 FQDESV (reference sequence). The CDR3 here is CASSHQGVSGGGTDTQYF. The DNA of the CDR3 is TGTGCCAGCAGCCACCAGGGGGTTAGCGGAGGTGGCACAGATACGCAGTATTTT.

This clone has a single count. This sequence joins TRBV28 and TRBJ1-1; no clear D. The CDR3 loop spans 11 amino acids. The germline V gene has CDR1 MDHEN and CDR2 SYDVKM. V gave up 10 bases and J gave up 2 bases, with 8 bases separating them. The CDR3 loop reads CATAINTEAFF. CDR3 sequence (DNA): TGTGCCACAGCGATCAACACTGAAGCTTTCTTT.

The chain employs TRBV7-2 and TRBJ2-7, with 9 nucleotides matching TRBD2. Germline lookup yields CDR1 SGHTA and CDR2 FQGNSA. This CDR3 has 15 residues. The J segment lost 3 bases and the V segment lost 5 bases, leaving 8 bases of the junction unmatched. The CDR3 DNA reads TGTGCCAGCAGCCCCGGGGTAGCGGGAGTCTACGAGCAGTACTTC. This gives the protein CASSPGVAGVYEQYF.

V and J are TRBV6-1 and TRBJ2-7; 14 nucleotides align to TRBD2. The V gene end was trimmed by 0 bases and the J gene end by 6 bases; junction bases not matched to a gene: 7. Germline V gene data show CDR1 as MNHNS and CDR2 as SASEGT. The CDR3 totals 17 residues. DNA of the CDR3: TGTGCCAGCAGTGAAGCCTTTGGGACTAGCGGGAGAATCGAGCAGTACTTC. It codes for CASSEAFGTSGRIEQYF.

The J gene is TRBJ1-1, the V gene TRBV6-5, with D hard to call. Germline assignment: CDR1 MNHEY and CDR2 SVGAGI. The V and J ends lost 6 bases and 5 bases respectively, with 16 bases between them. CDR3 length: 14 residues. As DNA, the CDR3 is TGTGCCAGCAGGCCTCTTCCGCGAAGAACTGAAGCTTTCTTT. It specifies CASRPLPRRTEAFF.